This TCR beta chain was sequenced for a study of cytotoxic CD8 clonotypes in ibrutinib-treated CLL. Study findings and constraints: Patients showed higher baseline clonality than age-matched healthy donors, and it tracked circulating CD8+ T-cell counts.

The CDR3 sequence is 13 residues long. Germline-derived CDR1 and CDR2 are SGHVS and FQNEAQ. Trimming took off 1 base at V and 9 bases at J, with 7 bases between the two ends. With respect to this clone: Its target is not known.

The planned depth of sequencing spanned 1 in 200,000 to 1 in 1 million T cells. Sequencing used immunoSEQ multiplex PCR; TCRdb keeps in-frame clones, though not all of them. The sample shows 110,000 to 150,000 clones, about 80% of them seen only once. V is TRBV7-8 and J is TRBJ1-6, with D uncertain. The sample was PBMCs, taken after 24 months of ibrutinib treatment. The TCR comes from a human donor with chronic lymphocytic leukemia. The CDR3 protein is CASSLGAPSPLHF. DNA for the CDR3: TGTGCCAGCAGCTTAGGGGCCCCTTCACCCCTCCACTTT.